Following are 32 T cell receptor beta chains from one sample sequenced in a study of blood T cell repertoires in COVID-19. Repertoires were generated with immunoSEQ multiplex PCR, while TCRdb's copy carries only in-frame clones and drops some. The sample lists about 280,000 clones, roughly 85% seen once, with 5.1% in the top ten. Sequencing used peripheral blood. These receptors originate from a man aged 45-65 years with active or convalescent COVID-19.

CDR3 residues: CASSFKPISYNEQFF. The CDR3 region has the DNA TGTGCCAGCAGTTTCAAGCCGATATCCTACAATGAGCAGTTCTTC. The chain uses TRBV27 and TRBJ2-1; no definite D call. Trimming removed 3 bases from V and 1 base from J, with 10 bases in between. Germline CDR1 reads MNHEY; CDR2 reads SMNVEV (reference sequence). The CDR3 runs to 15 residues.

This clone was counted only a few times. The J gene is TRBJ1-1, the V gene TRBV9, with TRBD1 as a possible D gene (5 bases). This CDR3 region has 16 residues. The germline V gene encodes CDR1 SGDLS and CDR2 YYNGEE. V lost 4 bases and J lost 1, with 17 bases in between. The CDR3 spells CASSLHSGTSNTEAFF. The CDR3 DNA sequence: TGTGCCAGCAGCCTCCATTCGGGGACTTCGAACACTGAAGCTTTCTTT. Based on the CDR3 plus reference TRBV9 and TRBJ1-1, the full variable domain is DSGVTQTPKHLITATGQRVTLRCSPRSGDLSVYWYQQSLDQGLQFLIQYYNGEERAKGNILERFSAQQFPDLHSELNLSSLELGDSALYFCASSLHSGTSNTEAFFGQGTRLTVV.

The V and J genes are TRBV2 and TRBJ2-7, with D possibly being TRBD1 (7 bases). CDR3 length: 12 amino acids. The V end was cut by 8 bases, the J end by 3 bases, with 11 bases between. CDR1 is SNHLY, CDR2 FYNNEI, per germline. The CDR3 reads CASGGTVYEQYF. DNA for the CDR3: TGTGCCAGCGGGGGGACAGTCTACGAGCAGTACTTC.

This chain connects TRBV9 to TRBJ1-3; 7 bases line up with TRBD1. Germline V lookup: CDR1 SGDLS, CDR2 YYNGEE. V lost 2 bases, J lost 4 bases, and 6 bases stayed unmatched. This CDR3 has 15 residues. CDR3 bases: TGTGCCAGCAGCGTCCGACAGGGTAGGGGAAACACCATATATTTT. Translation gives CASSVRQGRGNTIYF. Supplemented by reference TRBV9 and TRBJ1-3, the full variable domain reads DSGVTQTPKHLITATGQRVTLRCSPRSGDLSVYWYQQSLDQGLQFLIQYYNGEERAKGNILERFSAQQFPDLHSELNLSSLELGDSALYFCASSVRQGRGNTIYFGEGSWLTVV.

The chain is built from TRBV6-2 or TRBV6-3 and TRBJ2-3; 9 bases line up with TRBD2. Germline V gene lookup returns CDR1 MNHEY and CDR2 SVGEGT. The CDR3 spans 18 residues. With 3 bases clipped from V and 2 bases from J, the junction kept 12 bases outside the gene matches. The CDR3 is CASSYFGGLAGTTDTQYF. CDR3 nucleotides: TGTGCCAGCAGTTATTTCGGGGGTCTAGCGGGAACCACAGATACGCAGTATTTT.

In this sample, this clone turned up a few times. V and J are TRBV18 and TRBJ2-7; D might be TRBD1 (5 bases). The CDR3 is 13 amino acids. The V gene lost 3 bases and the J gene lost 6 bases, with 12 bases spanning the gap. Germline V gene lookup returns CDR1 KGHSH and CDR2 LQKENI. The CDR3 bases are TGTGCCAGCTCACCGTCAGGGAAAGGCGAGCAGTACTTC. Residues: CASSPSGKGEQYF.

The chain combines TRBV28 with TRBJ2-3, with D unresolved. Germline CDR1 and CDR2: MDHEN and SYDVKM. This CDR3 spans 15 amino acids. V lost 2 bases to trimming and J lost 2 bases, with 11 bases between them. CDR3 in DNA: TGTGCCAGCAGTTTAATACCGGTGGTCACAGATACGCAGTATTTT. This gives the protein CASSLIPVVTDTQYF.

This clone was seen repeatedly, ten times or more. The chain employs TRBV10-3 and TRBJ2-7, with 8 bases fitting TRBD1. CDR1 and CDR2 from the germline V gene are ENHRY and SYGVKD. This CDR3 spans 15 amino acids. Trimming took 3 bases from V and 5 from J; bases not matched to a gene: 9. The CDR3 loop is CAISDLGTGVNEQYF. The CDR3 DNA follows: TGTGCCATCAGTGACCTCGGGACAGGTGTTAACGAGCAGTACTTC.

The CDR3 region has the DNA TGTGCCAGCAGCCAAGCGGTTGCGAACACCGGGGAGCTGTTTTTT. This encodes CASSQAVANTGELFF. This chain uses TRBV14 with TRBJ2-2; no definite D call. Germline assignment: CDR1 SGHDN and CDR2 FVKESK. V was clipped by 1 base and J by 0 bases, with 6 bases between them. This CDR3 spans 15 amino acids. Variable domain in full (rest from reference TRBV14 and TRBJ2-2): EAGVTQFPSHSVIEKGQTVTLRCDPISGHDNLYWYRRVMGKEIKFLLHFVKESKQDESGMPNNRFLAERTGGTYSTLKVQPAELEDSGVYFCASSQAVANTGELFFGEGSRLTVL.

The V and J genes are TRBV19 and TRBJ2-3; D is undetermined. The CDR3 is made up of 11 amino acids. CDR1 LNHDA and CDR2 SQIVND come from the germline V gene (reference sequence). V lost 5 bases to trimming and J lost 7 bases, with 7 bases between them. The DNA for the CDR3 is TGTGCCAGTAGTCGCGGATATACGCAGTATTTT. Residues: CASSRGYTQYF.

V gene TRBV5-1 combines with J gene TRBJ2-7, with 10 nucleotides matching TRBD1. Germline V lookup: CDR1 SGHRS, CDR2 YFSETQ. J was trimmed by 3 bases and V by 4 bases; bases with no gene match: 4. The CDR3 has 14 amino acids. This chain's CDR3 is CASSQDRGHYEQYF. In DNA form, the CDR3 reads TGCGCCAGCAGCCAAGACAGGGGGCACTACGAGCAGTACTTC.

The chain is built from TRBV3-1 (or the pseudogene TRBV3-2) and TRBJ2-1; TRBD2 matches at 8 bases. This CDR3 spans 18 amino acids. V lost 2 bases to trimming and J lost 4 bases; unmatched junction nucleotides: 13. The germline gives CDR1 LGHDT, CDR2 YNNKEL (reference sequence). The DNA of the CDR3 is TGTGCCAGCAGCCAAACCATACAACGAGCGGGAGTATACAATGAGCAGTTCTTC. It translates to CASSQTIQRAGVYNEQFF.

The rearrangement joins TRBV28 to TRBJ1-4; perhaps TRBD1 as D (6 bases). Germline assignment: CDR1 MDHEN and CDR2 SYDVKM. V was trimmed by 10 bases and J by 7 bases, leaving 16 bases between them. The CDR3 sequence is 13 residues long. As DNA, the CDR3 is TGTGCCACTGGGACACCGACAGTTGAAAAACTGTTTTTT. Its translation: CATGTPTVEKLFF.

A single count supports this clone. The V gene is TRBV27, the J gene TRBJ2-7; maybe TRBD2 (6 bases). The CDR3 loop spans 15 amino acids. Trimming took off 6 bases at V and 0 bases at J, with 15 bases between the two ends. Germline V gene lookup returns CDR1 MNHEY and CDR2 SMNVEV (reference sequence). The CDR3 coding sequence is TGTGCCAGCAGAATTGGGGGGACGGTCTCCTACGAGCAGTACTTC. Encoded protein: CASRIGGTVSYEQYF.

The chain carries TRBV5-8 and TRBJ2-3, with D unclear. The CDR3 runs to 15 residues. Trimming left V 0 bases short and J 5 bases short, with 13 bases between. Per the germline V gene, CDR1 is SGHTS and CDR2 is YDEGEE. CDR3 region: CASSLGPRRGDTQYF. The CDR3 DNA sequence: TGTGCCAGCAGCTTGGGGCCTAGGAGAGGAGATACGCAGTATTTT.

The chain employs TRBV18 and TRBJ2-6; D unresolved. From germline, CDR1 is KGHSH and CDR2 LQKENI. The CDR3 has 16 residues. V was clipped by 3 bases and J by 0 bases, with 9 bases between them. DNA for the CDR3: TGTGCCAGCTCACCTTCCAGGCACTCTGGGGCCAACGTCCTGACTTTC. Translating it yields CASSPSRHSGANVLTF.

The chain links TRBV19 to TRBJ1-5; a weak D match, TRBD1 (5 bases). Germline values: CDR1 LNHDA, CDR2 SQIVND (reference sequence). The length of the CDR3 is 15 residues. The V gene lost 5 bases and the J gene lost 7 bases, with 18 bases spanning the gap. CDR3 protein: CASSFQGARAQPQHF. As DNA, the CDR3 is TGTGCCAGTAGTTTCCAGGGCGCCCGGGCACAGCCCCAGCATTTT. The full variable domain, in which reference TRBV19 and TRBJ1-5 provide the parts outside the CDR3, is DGGITQSPKYLFRKEGQNVTLSCEQNLNHDAMYWYRQDPGQGLRLIYYSQIVNDFQKGDIAEGYSVSREKKESFPLTVTSAQKNPTAFYLCASSFQGARAQPQHFGDGTRLSIL.

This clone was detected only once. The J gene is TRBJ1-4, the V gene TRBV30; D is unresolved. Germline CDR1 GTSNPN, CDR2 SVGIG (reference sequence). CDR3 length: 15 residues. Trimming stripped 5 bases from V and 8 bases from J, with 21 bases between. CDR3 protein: CAWLHSPGRSEKLFF. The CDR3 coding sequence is TGTGCCTGGCTGCACTCCCCAGGCCGCTCCGAAAAACTGTTTTTT.

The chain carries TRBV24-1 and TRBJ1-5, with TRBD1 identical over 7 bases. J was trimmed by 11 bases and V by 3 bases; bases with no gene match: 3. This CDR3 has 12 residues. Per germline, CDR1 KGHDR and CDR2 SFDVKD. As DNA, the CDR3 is TGTGCCACCAGTGATCCCGGACAGGCCCAGCATTTT. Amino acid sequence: CATSDPGQAQHF.

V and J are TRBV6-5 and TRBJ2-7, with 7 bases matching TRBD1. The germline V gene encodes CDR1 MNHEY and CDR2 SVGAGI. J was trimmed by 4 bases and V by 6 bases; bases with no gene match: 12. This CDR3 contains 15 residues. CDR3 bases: TGTGCCAGCAGCCAACCAGGGGGTATTGGGTACGAGCAGTACTTC. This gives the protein CASSQPGGIGYEQYF.

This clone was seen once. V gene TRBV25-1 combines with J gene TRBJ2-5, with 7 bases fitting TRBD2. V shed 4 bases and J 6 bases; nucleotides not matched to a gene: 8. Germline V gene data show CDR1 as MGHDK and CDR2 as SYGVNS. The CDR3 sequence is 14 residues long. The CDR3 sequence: CASSVPGSGKTQYF. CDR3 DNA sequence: TGTGCCAGCAGTGTACCGGGGAGCGGGAAGACCCAGTACTTC.

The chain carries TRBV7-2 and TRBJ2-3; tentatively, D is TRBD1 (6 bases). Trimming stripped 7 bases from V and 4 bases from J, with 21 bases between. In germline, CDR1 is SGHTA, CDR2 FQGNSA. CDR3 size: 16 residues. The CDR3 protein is CASKPPGQPTADTQYF. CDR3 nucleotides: TGTGCCAGCAAACCCCCCGGACAGCCCACGGCAGATACGCAGTATTTT. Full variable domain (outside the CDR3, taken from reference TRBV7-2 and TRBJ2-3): GAGVSQSPSNKVTEKGKDVELRCDPISGHTALYWYRQSLGQGLEFLIYFQGNSAPDKSGLPSDRFSAERTGGSVSTLTIQRTQQEDSAVYLCASKPPGQPTADTQYFGPGTRLTVL.

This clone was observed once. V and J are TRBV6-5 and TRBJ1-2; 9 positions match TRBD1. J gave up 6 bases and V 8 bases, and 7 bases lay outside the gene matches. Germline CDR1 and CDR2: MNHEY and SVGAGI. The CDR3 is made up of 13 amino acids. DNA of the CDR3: TGTGCCAGCGGGCGCGACAGGGGGGATGGCTACACCTTC. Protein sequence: CASGRDRGDGYTF.

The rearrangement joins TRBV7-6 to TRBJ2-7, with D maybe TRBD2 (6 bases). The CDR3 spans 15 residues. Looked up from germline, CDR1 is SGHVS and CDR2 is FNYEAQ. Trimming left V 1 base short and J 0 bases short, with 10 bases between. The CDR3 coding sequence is TGTGCCAGCAGCTTAGGAGGCGGGAACTCCTACGAGCAGTACTTC. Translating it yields CASSLGGGNSYEQYF.

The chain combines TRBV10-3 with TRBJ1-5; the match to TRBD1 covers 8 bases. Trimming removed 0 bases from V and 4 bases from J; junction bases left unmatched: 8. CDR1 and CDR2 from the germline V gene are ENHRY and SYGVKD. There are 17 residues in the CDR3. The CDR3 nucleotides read TGTGCCATCAGTGAGTCGAAGGCAGGGGGCTTAAATCAGCCCCAGCATTTT. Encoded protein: CAISESKAGGLNQPQHF.

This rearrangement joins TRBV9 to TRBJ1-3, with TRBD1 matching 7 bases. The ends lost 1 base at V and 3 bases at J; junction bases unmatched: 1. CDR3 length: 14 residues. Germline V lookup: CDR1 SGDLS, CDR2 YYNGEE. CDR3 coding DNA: TGTGCCAGCAGCGTACAGGGGGATGGAAACACCATATATTTT. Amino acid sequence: CASSVQGDGNTIYF.

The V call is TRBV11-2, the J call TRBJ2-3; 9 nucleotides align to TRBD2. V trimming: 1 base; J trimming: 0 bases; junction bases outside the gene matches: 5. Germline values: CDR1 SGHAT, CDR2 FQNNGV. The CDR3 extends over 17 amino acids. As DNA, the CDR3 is TGTGCCAGCAGCTTAGGTCGACTAGCGGTGAGCACAGATACGCAGTATTTT. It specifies CASSLGRLAVSTDTQYF.

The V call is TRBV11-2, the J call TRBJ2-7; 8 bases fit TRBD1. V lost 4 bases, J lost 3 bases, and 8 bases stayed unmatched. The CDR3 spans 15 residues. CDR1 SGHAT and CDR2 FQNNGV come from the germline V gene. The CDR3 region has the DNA TGTGCCAGCAGCTCCATACAGGGGGTGGGCTACGAGCAGTACTTC. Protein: CASSSIQGVGYEQYF.

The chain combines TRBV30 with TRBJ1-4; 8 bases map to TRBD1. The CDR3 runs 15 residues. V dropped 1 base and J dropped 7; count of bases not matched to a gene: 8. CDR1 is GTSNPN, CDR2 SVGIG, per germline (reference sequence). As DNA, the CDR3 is TGTGCCTGGAGTGCGGAAGGACAGGGTTCTGAAAAACTGTTTTTT. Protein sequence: CAWSAEGQGSEKLFF.

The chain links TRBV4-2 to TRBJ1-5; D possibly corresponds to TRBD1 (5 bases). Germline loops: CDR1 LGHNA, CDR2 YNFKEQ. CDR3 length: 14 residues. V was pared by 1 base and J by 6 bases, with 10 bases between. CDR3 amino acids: CASSQGGGSQPQHF. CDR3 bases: TGTGCCAGCAGCCAAGGGGGGGGGAGTCAGCCCCAGCATTTT.

The CDR3 DNA follows: TGTGCCAGCAGCAAGGACAGGGGCAACTATCAGCCCCAGCATTTT. Translated, it gives CASSKDRGNYQPQHF. This chain uses TRBV7-2 with TRBJ1-5; 9 positions agree with TRBD1. Germline V gives CDR1 SGHTA, CDR2 FQGNSA. Trimming removed 5 bases from V and 5 bases from J; junction bases left unmatched: 7. The CDR3 totals 15 residues.

The CDR3 DNA follows: TGTGCCAGCAGTCGGGAGGGGGCGATAGATACGCAGTATTTT. Its translation is CASSREGAIDTQYF. This chain joins TRBV13 and TRBJ2-3; D perhaps matches TRBD2 (8 bases). CDR1 is PRHDT and CDR2 is FYEKMQ in the germline V gene (reference sequence). V was pared by 6 bases and J by 5 bases, with 15 bases between. The CDR3 is 14 residues long.